A single sample is the source of the 22 T cell receptor beta chains below, sequenced in a study of CD8+CD57+ T cells in acquired aplastic anemia. Genomic DNA served as template for TCR beta VDJ and CDR3 profiling. TCRdb itself ran the reads through MiXCR, one entry per CDR3 protein. The sample gives approximately 300,000 distinct CDR3 sequences, approximately 57% of which show up once; roughly 1.3% is in the top ten. Patients chosen for sequencing had CD8+CD57+ cells that had expanded, as shown by flow cytometry. Sequenced sample: sorted CD4+, CD8+, or CD8+CD57+ T cells (not recorded which) from PBMCs. The source of these receptors is a human donor with aplastic anemia.

The V gene is TRBV2, the J gene TRBJ1-1; possibly TRBD1 for D (5 bases). The V and J ends lost 5 bases and 0 bases respectively, with 10 bases between them. This CDR3 has 14 amino acids. From germline, CDR1 is SNHLY and CDR2 FYNNEI. CDR3 region: CASSSRQMNTEAFF. The CDR3 bases are TGTGCCAGCAGTTCCCGACAGATGAACACTGAAGCTTTCTTT. Filled out from reference TRBV2 and TRBJ1-1, the complete variable domain reads EPEVTQTPSHQVTQMGQEVILRCVPISNHLYFYWYRQILGQKVEFLVSFYNNEISEKSEIFDDQFSVERPDGSNFTLKIRSTKLEDSAMYFCASSSRQMNTEAFFGQGTRLTVV.

Note on this clonotype: A junction boundary mismatches the germline segment, possibly from a read error. The chain links TRBV5-8 to TRBJ1-1; TRBD1 might be the D (6 bases). Germline loops: CDR1 SGHTS, CDR2 YDEGEE. The CDR3 spans 14 residues. The CDR3, as DNA: TGTGTCAGCAGCTCACAGGGTATTCCGGCTGAAGCTTTCTTT. Translated, it gives CVSSSQGIPAEAFF.

The rearrangement links TRBV7-9 to TRBJ1-4; D call uncertain. The CDR3 sequence is 16 residues long. The ends were cut back, 2 bases at V and 0 bases at J, with 10 bases in the middle. Germline V lookup: CDR1 SEHNR, CDR2 FQNEAQ (reference sequence). The CDR3 spells CASSLYLQATNEKLFF. The CDR3 nucleotides read TGTGCCAGCAGCTTATATCTCCAGGCAACTAATGAAAAACTGTTTTTT.

This clonotype has a handful of counts. This sequence joins TRBV7-9 and TRBJ2-7; D is undetermined. The CDR3 is 15 amino acids. V lost 8 bases and J lost 2, with 19 bases in between. Looked up from germline, CDR1 is SEHNR and CDR2 is FQNEAQ (reference sequence). The CDR3: CASSPPSRVPYEQYF. DNA for the CDR3: TGTGCCAGCTCACCACCGTCAAGGGTCCCCTACGAGCAGTACTTC.

This clonotype was counted at least ten times. The gene calls are TRBV29-1 and TRBJ2-5; D is perhaps TRBD2 (6 bases). CDR1 and CDR2 from the germline V gene are SQVTM and ANQGSEA. This CDR3 region has 12 residues. V was cut by 1 base and J by 4 bases, with 7 bases left in between. The CDR3 protein is CSVEAGAETQYF. DNA of the CDR3: TGCAGCGTTGAAGCGGGAGCAGAGACCCAGTACTTC.

The chain recombines TRBV2 with TRBJ2-7; D is uncertain. This CDR3 comprises 11 residues. Germline loops: CDR1 SNHLY, CDR2 FYNNEI. The V gene lost 7 bases and the J gene lost 2 bases, with 6 bases spanning the gap. The CDR3 DNA is TGTGCCAGCACTCATACCTACGAGCAGTACTTC. Protein sequence: CASTHTYEQYF.

In this sample, this clonotype turned up once. This chain connects TRBV7-9 to TRBJ2-7; D ambiguous. The CDR3 sequence is 12 residues long. Trimming cost V 2 bases and J 3 bases, with 5 bases left between them. Germline lookup yields CDR1 SEHNR and CDR2 FQNEAQ (reference sequence). CDR3 bases: TGTGCCAGCAGCTTAATTAACTACGAGCAGTACTTC. This codes for CASSLINYEQYF. The full variable domain, completed using reference TRBV7-9 and TRBJ2-7, is DTGVSQNPRHKITKRGQNVTFRCDPISEHNRLYWYRQTLGQGPEFLTYFQNEAQLEKSRLLSDRFSAERPKGSFSTLEIQRTEQGDSAMYLCASSLINYEQYFGPGTRLTVT.

The chain couples TRBV19 to TRBJ2-7; 12 nucleotides agree with TRBD2. The germline V gene has CDR1 LNHDA and CDR2 SQIVND (reference sequence). The CDR3 is 14 residues long. V was pared by 8 bases and J by 8 bases, with 10 bases of the junction left unmatched. CDR3 bases: TGTGCCAGTTCGACTAGCGGGGGACTTTACAAGCAGTACTTC. Its protein product is CASSTSGGLYKQYF. Full variable domain (remainder filled in from reference TRBV19 and TRBJ2-7): DGGITQSPKYLFRKEGQNVTLSCEQNLNHDAMYWYRQDPGQGLRLIYYSQIVNDFQKGDIAEGYSVSREKKESFPLTVTSAQKNPTAFYLCASSTSGGLYKQYFGPGTRLTVT.

This clonotype has at least ten counts. The chain employs TRBV2 and TRBJ2-7; 12 bases match TRBD2. Germline-derived CDR1 and CDR2 are SNHLY and FYNNEI. This CDR3 spans 15 amino acids. The junction had 8 bases not matched to a gene; V was cut back by 6 bases and J by 5 bases. The CDR3: CASRRLAGERDEQYF. The CDR3 coding sequence is TGTGCCAGCAGGCGACTAGCGGGAGAACGGGACGAGCAGTACTTC.

This clonotype has ten or more counts. The chain links TRBV6-1 to TRBJ1-2; 9 bases line up with TRBD1. With 7 bases clipped from V and 5 bases from J, the junction kept 8 bases outside the gene matches. The CDR3 is 14 residues long. Germline CDR1 is MNHNS and CDR2 is SASEGT. The CDR3 loop is CASKRQGGGYGYTF. CDR3 DNA: TGTGCCAGCAAGAGACAGGGGGGGGGGTATGGCTACACCTTC.

This clonotype came up a few times. The chain combines TRBV5-4 with TRBJ2-5, with 8 bases aligning to TRBD2. The CDR3 is made up of 16 amino acids. Germline values: CDR1 SGHNT, CDR2 YYREEE (reference sequence). V trimming: 2 bases; J trimming: 5 bases; junction bases outside the gene matches: 11. In DNA form, the CDR3 reads TGTGCCAGCAGCTTTGGATTAGCGGGAAATGGGGAGACCCAGTACTTC. As protein: CASSFGLAGNGETQYF.

This CDR3 reads CASSVAGPYEQYF. CDR3 coding DNA: TGTGCCAGCAGTGTAGCGGGGCCCTACGAGCAGTACTTC. V is TRBV5-6 and J is TRBJ2-7, with 8 bases matching TRBD2. The CDR3 covers 13 residues. CDR1 and CDR2 (germline): SGHDT, YYEEEE. J lost 2 bases, V lost 5 bases, and 3 bases had no gene match. Complete variable domain (other parts from reference TRBV5-6 and TRBJ2-7): DAGVTQSPTHLIKTRGQQVTLRCSPKSGHDTVSWYQQALGQGPQFIFQYYEEEERQRGNFPDRFSGHQFPNYSSELNVNALLLGDSALYLCASSVAGPYEQYFGPGTRLTVT.

The CDR3 DNA sequence: TGTGCCACCAAGAGACAGGGGGCTGGGGCCAACGTCCTGACTTTC. This translates into CATKRQGAGANVLTF. The rearrangement links TRBV19 to TRBJ2-6, with 9 nucleotides matching TRBD1. V dropped 10 bases and J dropped 2; count of bases not matched to a gene: 6. Germline lookup yields CDR1 LNHDA and CDR2 SQIVND (reference sequence). This CDR3 comprises 15 residues.

CDR3 loop: CSVPTGGNYGYTF. The CDR3 DNA reads TGCAGCGTCCCCACAGGGGGCAACTATGGCTACACCTTC. The chain uses TRBV29-1 and TRBJ1-2; TRBD1 matches 9 bases. The length of the CDR3 is 13 residues. CDR1 SQVTM and CDR2 ANQGSEA come from the germline V gene. V dropped 6 bases and J dropped 2; count of bases not matched to a gene: 4.

The V call is TRBV29-1, the J call TRBJ1-2; D not certain. The CDR3 has 11 amino acids. CDR1 is SQVTM and CDR2 is ANQGSEA in the germline V gene. V was cut by 5 bases and J by 0 bases, with 4 bases left in between. This CDR3 reads CSVSSNYGYTF. The CDR3, as DNA: TGCAGCGTTAGCTCTAACTATGGCTACACCTTC.

This clonotype was observed at least ten times. J is TRBJ1-1 and V is TRBV7-9; D remains unclear. Trimming removed 5 bases at V and 6 bases at J, with 13 bases between. The CDR3 sequence is 13 residues long. From germline, CDR1 is SEHNR and CDR2 FQNEAQ (reference sequence). The CDR3 nucleotides are TGTGCCAGCAGCACCAAAATGAGCTCTGAAGCTTTCTTT. Encoded protein: CASSTKMSSEAFF.

V gene TRBV13 combines with J gene TRBJ1-2, with D perhaps TRBD1 (5 bases). The CDR3 loop spans 14 amino acids. Per the germline V gene, CDR1 is PRHDT and CDR2 is FYEKMQ (reference sequence). Trimming removed 1 base from V and 3 bases from J, with 9 bases in between. Written as DNA, the CDR3 is TGTGCCAGCAGCTTAGCGCGGGACGACTATGGCTACACCTTC. It codes for CASSLARDDYGYTF.

This clonotype was counted ten times or more. The junction does not match germline at one end; this may be a read error. The gene calls are TRBV5-8 and TRBJ2-7; 11 nucleotides align to TRBD2. Per the germline V gene, CDR1 is SGHTS and CDR2 is YDEGEE. This CDR3 has 14 amino acids. CDR3 sequence (DNA): TGTGCCAGCAGCTTGGCCAAAGTAGCGGGAGGGCACGCCTTC. It translates to CASSLAKVAGGHAF.

The chain is built from TRBV20-1 and TRBJ2-5; D is tentatively TRBD1 or TRBD2 (6 bases each). The germline V gene encodes CDR1 DFQATT and CDR2 SNEGSKA (reference sequence). This CDR3 has 14 residues. Trimming took 6 bases from V and 6 from J, leaving 20 bases between them. CDR3 nucleotide sequence: TGCAGTGCAAATCTGGGGGGCGCATCGAAGACCCAGTACTTC. Its protein is CSANLGGASKTQYF.

The J gene is TRBJ2-3, the V gene TRBV7-9, with a weak D call TRBD1 (5 bases). Trimming took off 2 bases at V and 2 bases at J, with 11 bases between the two ends. Germline CDR1 and CDR2: SEHNR and FQNEAQ (reference sequence). The CDR3 consists of 15 residues. CDR3 coding DNA: TGTGCCAGCAGCTTACAGGGCTGGAACACAGATACGCAGTATTTT. Protein sequence: CASSLQGWNTDTQYF.

The rearrangement joins TRBV12-3 or TRBV12-4 to TRBJ2-5; D possibly corresponds to TRBD2 (5 bases). V shed 4 bases and J shed 5 bases, with 14 bases lying between them. This CDR3 is built from 14 residues. CDR3 nucleotide sequence: TGTGCCAGCAGTTCGCACCCGGGGTCCGAGACCCAGTACTTC. It translates to CASSSHPGSETQYF.

This chain joins TRBV19 and TRBJ2-7; 8 nucleotides agree with TRBD2. The CDR3 contains 18 residues. In germline, CDR1 is LNHDA, CDR2 SQIVND (reference sequence). V trimming: 2 bases; J trimming: 0 bases; junction bases outside the gene matches: 12. The CDR3 sequence: CASSILWLAGPPSYEQYF. The DNA for the CDR3 is TGTGCCAGTAGTATATTGTGGCTAGCGGGCCCACCCTCCTACGAGCAGTACTTC.